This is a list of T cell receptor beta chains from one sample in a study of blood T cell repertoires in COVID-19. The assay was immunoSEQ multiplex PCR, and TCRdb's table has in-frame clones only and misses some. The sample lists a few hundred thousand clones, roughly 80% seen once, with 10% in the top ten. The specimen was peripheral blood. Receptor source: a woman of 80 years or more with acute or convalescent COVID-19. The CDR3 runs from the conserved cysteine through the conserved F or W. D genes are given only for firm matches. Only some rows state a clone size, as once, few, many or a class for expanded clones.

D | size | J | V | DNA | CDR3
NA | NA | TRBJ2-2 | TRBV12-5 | TGTGCTAGTGGTTTGGTACTCGTTCCCGAGCGGCTGCAGAACACCGGGGAGCTGTTTTTT | CASGLVLVPERLQNTGELFF
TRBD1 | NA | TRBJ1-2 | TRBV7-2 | TGTGCCAGCAGCTTAGATCCCCAGGGGGAGGGCTACACCTTC | CASSLDPQGEGYTF
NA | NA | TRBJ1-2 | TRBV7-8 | TGTGCCAGCAGCTTAGTGCAGGGCTATGGCTACACCTTC | CASSLVQGYGYTF
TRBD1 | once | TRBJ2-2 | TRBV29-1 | TGCAGCTTACAGGGGGCGAATACCGGGGAGCTGTTTTTT | CSLQGANTGELFF
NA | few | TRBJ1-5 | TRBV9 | TGTGCCAGCAGCGTAGGGAGTACGGGTTACCAGCCCCAGCATTTT | CASSVGSTGYQPQHF
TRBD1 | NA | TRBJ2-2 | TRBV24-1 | TGTGCCACCAGTGACCTACCAAGGGGGCCAGACACCGGGGAGCTGTTTTTT | CATSDLPRGPDTGELFF
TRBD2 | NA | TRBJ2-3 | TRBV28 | TGTGCCAGCAGTACCCTAGCGGAGTGGGGGACAGATACGCAGTATTTT | CASSTLAEWGTDTQYF
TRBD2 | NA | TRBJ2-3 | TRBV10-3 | TGTGCCATCAGTGAGTCGACTAGCGAGGGCACAGATACGCAGTATTTT | CAISESTSEGTDTQYF
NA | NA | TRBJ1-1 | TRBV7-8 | TGTGCCAGCAGCTTAGTTCTGTTGGCAGGTGCGAACACTGAAGCTTTCTTT | CASSLVLLAGANTEAFF
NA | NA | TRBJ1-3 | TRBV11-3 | TGTGCCAGCAGCTTGGAGGCGCCGACCTCTGGAAACACCATATATTTT | CASSLEAPTSGNTIYF
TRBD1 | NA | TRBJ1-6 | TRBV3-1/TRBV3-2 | TGTGCCAGCAGTCCCTCCGACAGGGTAGATTCACCCCTCCACTTT | CASSPSDRVDSPLHF
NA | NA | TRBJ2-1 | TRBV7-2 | TGTGCCAGCAGCGTTGGTCTCGGGATGGATGAGCAGTTCTTC | CASSVGLGMDEQFF
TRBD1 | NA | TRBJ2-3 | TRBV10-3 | TGTGCCAGCGATTCGGGACAGGGAGTAGATACGCAGTATTTT | CASDSGQGVDTQYF
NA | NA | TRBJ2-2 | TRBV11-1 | TGTGCCAGCAGTCCTCAGGGGAACACCGGGGAGCTGTTTTTT | CASSPQGNTGELFF
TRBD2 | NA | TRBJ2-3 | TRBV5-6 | TGTGCCAGCAGCCGCCGCGGTAGCGGGAGCGGTTATACGCAGTATTTT | CASSRRGSGSGYTQYF
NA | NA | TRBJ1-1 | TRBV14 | TGTGCCAGCAGCCGGACTTCGAACACTGAAGCTTTCTTT | CASSRTSNTEAFF
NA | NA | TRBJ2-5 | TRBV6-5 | TGTGCCAGCAGTCCGCCTGGGCTAGCCCAAGGGACCCAGTACTTC | CASSPPGLAQGTQYF
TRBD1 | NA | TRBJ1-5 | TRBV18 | TGTGCCAGCTCACCAACAGGGGGGGATCAGCCCCAGCATTTT | CASSPTGGDQPQHF
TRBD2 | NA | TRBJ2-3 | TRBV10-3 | TGTGCCATCAGCCCTAGCGGAGCTAGCACAGATACGCAGTATTTT | CAISPSGASTDTQYF
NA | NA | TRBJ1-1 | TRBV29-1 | TGCAGCGTTACTAATCATGAAGCTTTCTTT | CSVTNHEAFF
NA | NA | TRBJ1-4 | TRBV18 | TGTGCCAGCTCACCACAGGGGAGGGGTGAAAAACTGTTTTTT | CASSPQGRGEKLFF
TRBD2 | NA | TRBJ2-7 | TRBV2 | TGTGCCAGCAGAGTAGCGGGGACCTACGAGCAGTACTTC | CASRVAGTYEQYF
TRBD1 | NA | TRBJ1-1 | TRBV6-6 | TGTGCCAGGGGGGACAGGGAGGCGACCATGAACACTGAAGCTTTCTTT | CARGDREATMNTEAFF
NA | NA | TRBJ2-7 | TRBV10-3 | TGTGCCATCAGTGAGTCGACTCGGGTCCCCTACGAGCAGTACTTC | CAISESTRVPYEQYF
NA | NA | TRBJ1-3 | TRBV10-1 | TGCGCCAGCAGTCCGCACGTGACACCCTCTGGAAACACCATATATTTT | CASSPHVTPSGNTIYF
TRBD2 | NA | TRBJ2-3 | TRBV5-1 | TGCGCCAGCAGCCGGACTAGCGTGGATACGCAGTATTTT | CASSRTSVDTQYF
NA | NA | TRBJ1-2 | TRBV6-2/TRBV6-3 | TGTGCCAGCAGTTACTCCCTTTATGGCTACACCTTC | CASSYSLYGYTF
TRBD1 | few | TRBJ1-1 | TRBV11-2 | TGTGCCAGCAGCTTAGACCAGGACAGGGCCACACGAGATGGGGCTTTCTTT | CASSLDQDRATRDGAFF
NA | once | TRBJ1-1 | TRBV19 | TGTGCCAGTAGTATAGAGAACAGGGCCACTGAAGCTTTCTTT | CASSIENRATEAFF